A selection of T cell receptor beta chains follows, all from one sample in a study of identical twins. TCRdb reprocessed the 5' RACE reads with MiXCR, giving one entry per CDR3 protein. The table has more than 400,000 distinct CDR3 sequences, 15% seen once. These data also featured in a second study, about yellow fever vaccine responses in identical twins.

Input material: CD4+ T cells sorted from blood. These TCRs come from a woman aged 18-30 years in good health. The CDR3 runs from the conserved cysteine through the conserved F or W. A D gene is named only where the DNA matches it firmly. A row's size may be missing; if present it is once, few, many or a size class.

V,D,J,size,CDR3,DNA
TRBV3-1,TRBD1,TRBJ2-3,few,CASSPRTGRGDTQYF,TGTGCCAGCAGCCCTAGGACAGGGAGAGGCGATACGCAGTATTTT
TRBV12-3/TRBV12-4,TRBD1,TRBJ2-7,few,CASRGQGGFYEQYF,TGTGCCAGCAGAGGACAGGGGGGGTTCTACGAGCAGTACTTC
TRBV24-1,.,TRBJ2-1,.,CATSTSFSAEQFF,TGTGCCACCTCGACTAGTTTTTCTGCTGAGCAGTTCTTC
TRBV11-2,.,TRBJ2-5,few,CASSLSPGIQETQYF,TGTGCCAGCAGCTTAAGTCCCGGGATACAAGAGACCCAGTACTTC
TRBV6-5,TRBD1,TRBJ2-1,.,CASSYSQGIYNEQFF,TGTGCCAGCAGTTACTCACAGGGGATCTACAATGAGCAGTTCTTC
TRBV3-1,TRBD2,TRBJ2-7,many,CASSLGLAGGLSSYEQYF,TGTGCCAGCAGCCTAGGACTAGCGGGAGGCCTAAGCTCCTACGAGCAGTACTTC
TRBV7-2,.,TRBJ2-1,few,CASSSGVAVNEQFF,TGTGCCAGCAGCTCGGGTGTGGCAGTCAATGAGCAGTTCTTC
TRBV9,TRBD2,TRBJ2-5,few,CASSPGLAVGETQYF,TGTGCCAGCAGCCCCGGACTAGCCGTGGGAGAGACCCAGTACTTC
TRBV3-1,TRBD1,TRBJ1-1,.,CASSLRDRAGEAFF,TGTGCCAGCAGCCTCCGGGACAGGGCGGGTGAAGCTTTCTTT
TRBV28,TRBD2,TRBJ2-7,few,CASRDPTSGNYEQYF,TGTGCCAGCAGGGACCCCACTAGCGGGAATTACGAGCAGTACTTC
TRBV29-1,.,TRBJ1-3,many,CSVISGNTIYF,TGCAGCGTTATCTCTGGAAACACCATATATTTT
TRBV21-1,.,TRBJ2-3,few,CASSKQGWEGDTQYF,TGTGCCAGCAGCAAACAGGGTTGGGAGGGAGATACGCAGTATTTT
TRBV3-1,.,TRBJ2-3,many,CASSRTGGTDTQYF,TGTGCCAGCAGCCGGACTGGCGGCACAGATACGCAGTATTTT
TRBV15,TRBD1,TRBJ1-4,many,CATSRDHWGYRQGDMKLFF,TGTGCCACCAGCAGAGACCATTGGGGCTACCGACAGGGGGATATGAAACTGTTTTTT
TRBV20-1,TRBD2,TRBJ2-1,.,CSAGGLAGGMSDEQFF,TGCAGTGCGGGAGGGCTAGCGGGAGGGATGAGTGATGAGCAGTTCTTC
TRBV20-1,TRBD1,TRBJ1-6,few,CSARETGVSPLHF,TGCAGTGCTAGAGAGACAGGGGTGTCACCCCTCCACTTT
TRBV3-1,TRBD1,TRBJ2-3,.,CASSQNPGGADTQYF,TGTGCCAGCAGCCAGAACCCAGGGGGCGCAGATACGCAGTATTTT
TRBV20-1,TRBD2,TRBJ2-2,many,CSARDPGLDVGELFF,TGCAGTGCTAGAGATCCGGGACTAGACGTCGGGGAGCTGTTTTTT
TRBV28,TRBD1,TRBJ1-2,.,CASVGPGGTGDGYGYTF,TGTGCCAGCGTTGGACCAGGGGGGACAGGGGACGGTTATGGCTACACCTTC
TRBV5-1,.,TRBJ2-1,many,CASSLGVIGYNEQFF,TGCGCCAGCAGCTTGGGGGTTATAGGCTACAATGAGCAGTTCTTC